This T cell receptor (beta chain) was identified during a study of human T cells and chemical hapten exposure. Study as a whole: Mostly female, the patients presented with alopecia areata, totalis or universalis.

Time point reported: patch test 3, about 24 weeks after DPC sensitization. Treatment: therapeutic diphenylcyclopropenone sensitization with weekly scalp DPC. Investigators collected blood before applying each patch test. TCRdb itself ran the RACE reads through MiXCR, one entry per CDR3 protein. The repertoire holds about 82,000 distinct CDR3 sequences, with over 10% as singletons. Here the sequenced sample was whole blood, taken in connection with sensitization to the hapten diphenylcyclopropenone (DPC). This receptor was obtained from a woman between 50 and 59 years old with alopecia areata. Some clones in this sample may be carry-over from other donors' samples.

The CDR3 reads CASSSGQVTNTEAFF. In DNA, the CDR3 is TGTGCCAGCAGCAGCGGACAGGTGACGAACACTGAAGCTTTCTTT. The chain is built from TRBV11-2 and TRBJ1-1, with 7 bases lining up with TRBD1. CDR1 is SGHAT and CDR2 is FQNNGV in the germline V gene. This CDR3 comprises 15 residues. J gave up 1 base and V 5 bases, and 7 bases lay outside the gene matches.